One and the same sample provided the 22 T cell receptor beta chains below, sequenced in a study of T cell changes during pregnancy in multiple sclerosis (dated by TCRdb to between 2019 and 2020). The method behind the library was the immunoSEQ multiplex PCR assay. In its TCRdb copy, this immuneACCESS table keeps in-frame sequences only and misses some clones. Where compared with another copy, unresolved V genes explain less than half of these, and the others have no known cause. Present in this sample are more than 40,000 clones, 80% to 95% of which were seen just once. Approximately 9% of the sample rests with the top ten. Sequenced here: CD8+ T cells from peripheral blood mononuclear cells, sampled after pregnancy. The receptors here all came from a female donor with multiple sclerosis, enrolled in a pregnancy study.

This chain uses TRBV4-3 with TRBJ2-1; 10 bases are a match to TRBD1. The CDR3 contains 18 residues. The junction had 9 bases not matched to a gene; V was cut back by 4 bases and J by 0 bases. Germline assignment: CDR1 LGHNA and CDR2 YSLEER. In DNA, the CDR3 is TGCGCCAGCAGCCCTCGGGACAGGGGAGACAGCTCCTACAATGAGCAGTTCTTC. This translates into CASSPRDRGDSSYNEQFF.

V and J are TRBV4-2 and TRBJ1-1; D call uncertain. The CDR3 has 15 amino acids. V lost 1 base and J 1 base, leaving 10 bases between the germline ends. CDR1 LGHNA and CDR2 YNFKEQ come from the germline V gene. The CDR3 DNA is TGTGCCAGCAGCCAAGTTGACGGGGAGAACACTGAAGCTTTCTTT. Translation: CASSQVDGENTEAFF.

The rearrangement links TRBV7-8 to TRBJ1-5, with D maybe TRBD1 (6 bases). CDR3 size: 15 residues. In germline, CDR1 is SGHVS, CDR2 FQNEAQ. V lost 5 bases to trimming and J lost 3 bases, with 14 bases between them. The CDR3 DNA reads TGTGCCAGCAGCGCCCAGGACAGACTCAATCAGCCCCAGCATTTT. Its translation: CASSAQDRLNQPQHF.

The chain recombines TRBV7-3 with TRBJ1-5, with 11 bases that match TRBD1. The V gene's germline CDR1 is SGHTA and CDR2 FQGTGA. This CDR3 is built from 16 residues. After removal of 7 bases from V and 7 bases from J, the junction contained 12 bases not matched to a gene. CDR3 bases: TGTGCCAGCACCCACTTCCGGGACAGGGGGAACCAGCCCCAGCATTTT. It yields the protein CASTHFRDRGNQPQHF.

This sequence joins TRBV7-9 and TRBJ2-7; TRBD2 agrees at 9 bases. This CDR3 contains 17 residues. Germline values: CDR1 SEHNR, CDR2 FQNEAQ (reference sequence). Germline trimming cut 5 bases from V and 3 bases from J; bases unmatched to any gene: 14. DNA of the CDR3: TGTGCCAGCAGCAGACCGCACGGTAGCGGGAGTATCTACGAGCAGTACTTC. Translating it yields CASSRPHGSGSIYEQYF.

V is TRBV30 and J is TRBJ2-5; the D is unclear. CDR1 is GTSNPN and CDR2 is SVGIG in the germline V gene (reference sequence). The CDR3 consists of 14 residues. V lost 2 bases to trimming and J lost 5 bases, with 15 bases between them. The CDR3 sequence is CAWSSGQSRETQYF. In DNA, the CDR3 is TGTGCCTGGAGTTCCGGTCAGTCGAGGGAGACCCAGTACTTC.

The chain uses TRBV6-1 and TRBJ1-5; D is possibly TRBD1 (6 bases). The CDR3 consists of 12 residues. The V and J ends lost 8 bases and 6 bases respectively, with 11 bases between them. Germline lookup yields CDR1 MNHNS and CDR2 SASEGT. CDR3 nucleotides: TGTGCCAGCGAACAGGGCGTTCAGCCCCAGCATTTT. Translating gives CASEQGVQPQHF.

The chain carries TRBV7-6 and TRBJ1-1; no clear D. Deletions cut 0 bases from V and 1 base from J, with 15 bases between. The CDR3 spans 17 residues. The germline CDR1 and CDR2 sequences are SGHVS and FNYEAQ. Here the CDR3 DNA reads TGTGCCAGCAGCTTAGCGGGCGAGGGTAACCCGAACACTGAAGCTTTCTTT. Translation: CASSLAGEGNPNTEAFF.

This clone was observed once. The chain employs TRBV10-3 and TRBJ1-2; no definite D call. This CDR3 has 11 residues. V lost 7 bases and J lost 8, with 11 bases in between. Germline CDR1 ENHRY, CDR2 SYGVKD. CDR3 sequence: CAITGGPGYTF. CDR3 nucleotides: TGTGCCATCACGGGCGGGCCCGGCTACACCTTC.

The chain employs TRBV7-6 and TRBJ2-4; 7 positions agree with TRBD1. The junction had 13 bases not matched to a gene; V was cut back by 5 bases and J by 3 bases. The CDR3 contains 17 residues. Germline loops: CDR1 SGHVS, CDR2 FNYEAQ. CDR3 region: CASSRVTGQAGKNIQYF. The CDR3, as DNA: TGTGCCAGCAGCAGAGTTACAGGACAGGCGGGCAAAAACATTCAGTACTTC.

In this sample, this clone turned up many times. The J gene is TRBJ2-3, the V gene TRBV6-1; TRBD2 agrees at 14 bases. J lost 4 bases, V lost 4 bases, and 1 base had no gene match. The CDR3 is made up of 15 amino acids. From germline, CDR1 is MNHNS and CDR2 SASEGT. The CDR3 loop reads CASSGLAGGPDTQYF. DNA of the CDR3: TGTGCCAGCAGTGGACTAGCGGGAGGGCCAGATACGCAGTATTTT.

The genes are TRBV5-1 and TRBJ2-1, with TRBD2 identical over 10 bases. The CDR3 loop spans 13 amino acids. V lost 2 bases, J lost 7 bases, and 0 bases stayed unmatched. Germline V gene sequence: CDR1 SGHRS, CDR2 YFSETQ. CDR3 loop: CASSLAGGNEQFF. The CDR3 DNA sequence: TGCGCCAGCAGCTTAGCGGGAGGGAATGAGCAGTTCTTC.

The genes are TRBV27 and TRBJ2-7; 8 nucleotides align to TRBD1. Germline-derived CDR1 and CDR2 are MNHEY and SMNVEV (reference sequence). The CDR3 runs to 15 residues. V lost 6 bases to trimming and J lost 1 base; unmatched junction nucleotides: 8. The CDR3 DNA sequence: TGTGCCAGCAGACCCCTCGGGGACAGGTCCTACGAGCAGTACTTC. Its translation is CASRPLGDRSYEQYF.

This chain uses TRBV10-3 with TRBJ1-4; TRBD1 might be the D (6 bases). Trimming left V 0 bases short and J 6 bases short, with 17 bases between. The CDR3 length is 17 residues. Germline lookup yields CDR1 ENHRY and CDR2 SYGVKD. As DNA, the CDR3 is TGTGCCATCAGTGAGTCCCCCCACAGGGAGAGGGATGAAAAACTGTTTTTT. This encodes CAISESPHRERDEKLFF.

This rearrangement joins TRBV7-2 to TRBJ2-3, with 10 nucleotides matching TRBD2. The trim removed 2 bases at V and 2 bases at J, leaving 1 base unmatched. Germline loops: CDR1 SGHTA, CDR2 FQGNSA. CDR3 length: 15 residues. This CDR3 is CASSLLAGDTDTQYF. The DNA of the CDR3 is TGTGCCAGCAGCTTACTAGCGGGGGACACAGATACGCAGTATTTT.

The CDR3 bases are TGTGCCAGCAGTGGCAGGGGGGTATTCGGCGGGGAGCTGTTTTTT. It yields the protein CASSGRGVFGGELFF. This rearrangement joins TRBV2 to TRBJ2-2; D might be TRBD1 (7 bases). V was pared by 4 bases and J by 7 bases, with 16 bases between. Germline V CDR1 and CDR2: SNHLY, FYNNEI. The CDR3 covers 15 residues.

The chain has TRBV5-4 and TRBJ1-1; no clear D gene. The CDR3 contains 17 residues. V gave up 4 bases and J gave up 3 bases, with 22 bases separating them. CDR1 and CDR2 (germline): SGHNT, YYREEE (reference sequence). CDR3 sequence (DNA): TGTGCCAGCAGCCACCTAGGTATTAGTGTCGAGGACACTGAAGCTTTCTTT. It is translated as CASSHLGISVEDTEAFF.

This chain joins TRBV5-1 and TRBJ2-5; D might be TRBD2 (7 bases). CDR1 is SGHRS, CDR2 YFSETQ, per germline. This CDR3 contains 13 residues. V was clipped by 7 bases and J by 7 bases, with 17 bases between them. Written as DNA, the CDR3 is TGCGCCAGCTGGGGGCAGGGCGGGGGGACCCAGTACTTC. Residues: CASWGQGGGTQYF.

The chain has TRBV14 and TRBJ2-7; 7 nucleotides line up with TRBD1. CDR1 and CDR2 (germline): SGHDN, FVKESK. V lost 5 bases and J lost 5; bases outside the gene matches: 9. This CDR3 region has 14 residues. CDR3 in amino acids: CASSSMRQGHEQYF. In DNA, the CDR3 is TGTGCCAGCAGCTCAATGAGACAGGGCCACGAGCAGTACTTC. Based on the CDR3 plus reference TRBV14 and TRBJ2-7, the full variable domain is EAGVTQFPSHSVIEKGQTVTLRCDPISGHDNLYWYRRVMGKEIKFLLHFVKESKQDESGMPNNRFLAERTGGTYSTLKVQPAELEDSGVYFCASSSMRQGHEQYFGPGTRLTVT.

The CDR3 DNA reads as TGTGCCAGCAGACGGAGGCCCCTAGGGTACAATGAGCAGTTCTTC. Translation gives CASRRRPLGYNEQFF. The J gene is TRBJ2-1, the V gene TRBV7-3; a possible D gene is TRBD2 (5 bases). The germline V gene has CDR1 SGHTA and CDR2 FQGTGA. V was pared by 6 bases and J by 4 bases, with 16 bases between. The length of the CDR3 is 15 residues.

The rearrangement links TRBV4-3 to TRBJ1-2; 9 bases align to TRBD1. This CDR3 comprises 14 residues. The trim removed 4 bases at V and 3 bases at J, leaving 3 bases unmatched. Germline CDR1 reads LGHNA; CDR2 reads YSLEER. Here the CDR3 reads CASSPGQGHYGYTF. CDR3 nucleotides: TGCGCCAGCAGCCCGGGACAGGGCCACTATGGCTACACCTTC.

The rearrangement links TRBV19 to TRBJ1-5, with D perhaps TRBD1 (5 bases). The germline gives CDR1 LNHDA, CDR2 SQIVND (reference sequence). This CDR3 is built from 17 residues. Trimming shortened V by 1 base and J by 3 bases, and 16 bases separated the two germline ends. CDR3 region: CASSIGAGNSPNQPQHF. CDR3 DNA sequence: TGTGCCAGTAGTATAGGGGCAGGGAACTCCCCCAATCAGCCCCAGCATTTT.